This TCR beta chain is drawn from a study of Graves' ophthalmopathy and Graves' hyperthyroidism (dated by TCRdb to the late 2010s). In the study overall: Peripheral blood was collected at initial diagnosis, prior to any treatment. A discovery set of 95 to 100 patients (43 ophthalmopathy, just over 55 stable hyperthyroidism) was enrolled to explore V-J signatures distinguishing ophthalmopathy from hyperthyroidism. In total, under 150 blood samples were TCR-sequenced: approximately 42 ophthalmopathy, under 85 hyperthyroidism and some 17 hyperthyroidism-to-ophthalmopathy patients. In six hyperthyroidism patients, T-cell repertoires of thyroid tissue and blood were compared. The study used TCR beta repertoire signatures to distinguish Graves' ophthalmopathy from Graves' hyperthyroidism and to predict progression to ophthalmopathy. The independent validation cohort included around 19 hyperthyroidism patients plus 17 patients who later progressed from hyperthyroidism to ophthalmopathy. After sampling, hyperthyroidism patients received methimazole starting at 30 mg daily, and ophthalmopathy patients received high-dose intravenous methylprednisolone. The research as a whole found: Ophthalmopathy was separated from stable hyperthyroidism by the 13-signature model with around 89% sensitivity and roughly 82% specificity in cross-validation and with 80%/75% in the test set. Most expanded thyroid clonotypes with a frequency above 0.001 also appeared in blood, which suggests that blood repertoires may reflect the immune response in the thyroid. In validation, the model predicted ophthalmopathy progression with about 71% sensitivity and 72.22% specificity; 12 predicted patients were CT-confirmed with GO in a median of around 6 months. Sample size was not statistically predetermined, and group allocation was not concealed from the investigators.

For repertoire sequencing, TCR beta CDR3 regions were amplified from RNA transcripts. HTBI primers and the Qiagen OneStep RT-PCR kit were used in a first-round RT-PCR, which was followed by a second-round multiplex PCR, size selection and purification. Sequencing of the libraries was carried out on an Illumina HiSeq2000 in paired-end mode with 100 bp reads. The study's processing was this. SOAPnuke was used for read processing, and reads with adapters, uncalled bases, a mean Phred below 15, or no exact constant-primer or identifier match were discarded. COPE v1.2.5 was used to merge the high-quality paired reads. Unique nucleotide sequences were defined as clonotypes and aligned to IMGT TRB V, D and J references using MiTCR v1.1. Only V-J combinations with frequency above 0.0001 were analysed, covering approximately 99% of repertoires. For each V-J combination, a TCR clonal expansion and chaos score was defined as the ratio of F50 clonal expansion to chaos observed in the TCRdist matrix. Features were reduced by Welch's t-statistics and random forest to approximately 13 V-J combinations, which fed a naive Bayes classifier. The similarity between thyroid and blood repertoires was quantified using the Morisita-Horn index. TCRdb reanalyzed the raw reads on its own, using fastp at Q25 for trimming and MiXCR for clone calling, and kept in-frame beta chains. Each record represents a unique CDR3 protein, reported with the most common genes and DNA among its rows. These V and J calls originate from TCRdb's pipeline instead of the authors' own analysis. The sample table records hundreds of thousands of distinct CDR3 sequences; around 50% of these occur just once. The top ten clones comprise roughly 45% of the sample.

Taken from the germline V gene, the CDR1 and CDR2 loops are SQVTM and ANQGSEA. V ends up 1 base short and J 5 bases short, with an unmatched junction base count of 13. The CDR3 sequence holds 16 residues, the cysteine and phenylalanine included. The kept DNA is CDR3 alone, 48 bases in frame from the first base. The ophthalmopathy patients had moderately to severely active disease, with a Clinical Activity Score of 3 or higher, a NOSPECS grade of 4 or higher, and a disease duration of less than 3 months. Patients with other autoimmune diseases, uncontrolled infections, pregnancy or lactation were excluded from the study. Diagnosis was based on clinical symptoms, serum thyroxine, TRAb, thyroid ultrasound and orbital computed tomography. Ficoll-Paque density gradient centrifugation was used to isolate PBMCs from approximately 10 ml of fresh peripheral blood. Total RNA was extracted with Trizol reagent and quality-checked on an Agilent 2100 Bioanalyzer.

As for this clonotype: The clone's antigen remains unknown. No quality values exist for individual bases; no much larger clone is one base distant.

The sequence is built from TRBV29-1 and TRBJ1-1; 7 bases in between match TRBD1. The material sequenced was peripheral blood. This TCR came from an adult man with Graves' ophthalmopathy. CDR3 sequence: CSVEGRSGGLGTEAFF. The DNA sequence follows: TGCAGCGTTGAAGGACGCTCAGGGGGACTGGGAACTGAAGCTTTCTTT. The variable domain in full, with residues beyond the CDR3 obtained from the reference TRBV29-1 and TRBJ1-1 genes, is SAVISQKPSRDICQRGTSLTIQCQVDSQVTMMFWYRQQPGQSLTLIATANQGSEATYESGFVIDKFPISRPNLTFSTLTVSNMSPEDSSIYLCSVEGRSGGLGTEAFFGQGTRLTVV.